The rows below give T cell receptor beta chains drawn from one sample of a study of cytomegalovirus exposure and HLA in healthy donors. TCRdb keeps only in-frame clones here, not all; method: immunoSEQ multiplex PCR. This sample has some 150,000 clones, with around 73% found just once. The sample taken for sequencing was PBMCs. These TCRs come from a female donor in good health and CMV-seronegative. The CDR3 runs from the conserved cysteine through the conserved F or W. The order of the fields is D gene, J gene, clone size, V gene, CDR3 protein, CDR3 DNA. A D gene is named only where the DNA matches it firmly. Expanded clones get a size class; other rows say once, few or many, or leave the size out.

>.|TRBJ1-2|.|TRBV7-9
CASSLKQGDYGYTF
TGTGCCAGCAGCTTAAAACAGGGCGACTATGGCTACACCTTC
>TRBD1|TRBJ1-4|few|TRBV7-6
CASSATGAATELFF
TGTGCCAGCAGCGCAACAGGGGCCGCTACTGAACTGTTTTTT
>TRBD1|TRBJ1-2|.|TRBV5-5
CASSPGTGAGDGYTF
TGTGCCAGCAGCCCCGGGACAGGGGCAGGGGATGGCTACACCTTC
>.|TRBJ2-3|.|TRBV11-2
CASSASSTDTQYF
TGTGCCAGCAGCGCCAGTAGCACAGATACGCAGTATTTT
>.|TRBJ2-7|few|TRBV2
CASLLGGRGHEQYF
TGTGCCAGCCTCCTGGGGGGTCGGGGCCACGAGCAGTACTTC
>TRBD1|TRBJ2-7|.|TRBV20-1
CSASDRDEQYF
TGCAGTGCTTCGGACAGGGACGAGCAGTACTTC
>.|TRBJ1-2|.|TRBV15
CATSRAGEAIANYGYTF
TGTGCCACCAGCAGAGCGGGGGAAGCGATAGCTAACTATGGCTACACCTTC
>.|TRBJ2-7|.|TRBV6-5
CASSDSSYEQYF
TGTGCCAGCAGTGACTCGAGCTACGAGCAGTACTTC
>TRBD2|TRBJ2-4|.|TRBV5-4
CASSQGLATAKNIQYF
TGTGCCAGCAGCCAGGGACTAGCTACAGCCAAAAACATTCAGTACTTC
>TRBD2|TRBJ2-1|.|TRBV29-1
CSVPDLSAGGEQFF
TGCAGCGTTCCTGACCTTTCAGCGGGGGGGGAGCAGTTCTTC
>TRBD1|TRBJ1-1|medium-sized|TRBV6-5
CASSPTGEVNTEAFF
TGTGCCAGCAGTCCTACAGGGGAAGTGAACACTGAAGCTTTCTTT
>.|TRBJ2-1|.|TRBV29-1
CSVDFNGFNEQFF
TGCAGCGTTGACTTCAACGGGTTTAATGAGCAGTTCTTC
>.|TRBJ2-5|.|TRBV30
CAWRLLDRRMTQYF
TGTGCCTGGAGACTCCTTGACAGGCGCATGACCCAGTACTTC
>TRBD1|TRBJ1-2|.|TRBV9
CASSVAGTGGDYGYTF
TGTGCCAGCAGCGTAGCAGGGACAGGGGGCGACTATGGCTACACCTTC
>TRBD2|TRBJ2-2|once|TRBV30
CAWSGRLAGGVTPTGELFF
TGTGCCTGGAGCGGCCGACTAGCGGGAGGGGTCACACCTACCGGGGAGCTGTTTTTT
>.|TRBJ2-7|.|TRBV6-5
CASSPRGYEQYF
TGTGCCAGCAGCCCCAGGGGTTACGAGCAGTACTTC
>.|TRBJ2-5|.|TRBV28
CASSSSPGWETQYF
TGTGCCAGCAGTTCCTCCCCAGGGTGGGAGACCCAGTACTTC
>TRBD1|TRBJ1-5|few|TRBV7-9
CASSTGVQPQHF
TGTGCCAGCAGCACAGGGGTTCAGCCCCAGCATTTT
>.|TRBJ2-1|.|TRBV4-1
CASSQDLVESSYNEQFF
TGCGCCAGCAGCCAAGATTTGGTGGAGAGCTCCTACAATGAGCAGTTCTTC
>.|TRBJ2-7|.|TRBV21-1
CASSTGTFYEQYF
TGTGCCAGCAGTACAGGGACATTCTACGAGCAGTACTTC
>.|TRBJ1-2|once|TRBV28
CASSLAVTNYGYTF
TGTGCCAGCAGTTTGGCAGTAACAAACTATGGCTACACCTTC
>.|TRBJ2-2|.|TRBV7-3
CASSLQGSTGELFF
TGTGCCAGCAGCTTACAGGGGAGTACCGGGGAGCTGTTTTTT
>.|TRBJ1-2|.|TRBV27
CASSLTGDGYTF
TGTGCCAGCTCCCTAACGGGGGATGGCTACACCTTC
>.|TRBJ1-1|.|TRBV7-9
CASSLGGGANTEAFF
TGTGCCAGCAGCTTAGGGGGGGGAGCGAACACTGAAGCTTTCTTT
>TRBD2|TRBJ2-1|.|TRBV6-5
CASSPLAGRRNEQFF
TGTGCCAGCAGCCCCCTAGCGGGAAGGCGCAATGAGCAGTTCTTC
>.|TRBJ1-1|few|TRBV20-1
CSAGRVSEAFF
TGCAGTGCTGGCAGGGTATCTGAAGCTTTCTTT
>.|TRBJ1-6|once|TRBV14
CASSHFDRFNYNSPLHF
TGTGCCAGCAGTCACTTTGACAGGTTTAATTATAATTCACCCCTCCACTTT
>.|TRBJ2-1|.|TRBV4-2
CASSQSGTPSGEQFF
TGTGCCAGCAGCCAATCAGGGACTCCCAGCGGTGAGCAGTTCTTC
>TRBD2|TRBJ2-7|.|TRBV28
CASSSTGGLEQYF
TGTGCCAGCAGTTCCACGGGGGGGCTCGAGCAGTACTTC
>TRBD1|TRBJ1-1|few|TRBV5-1
CASSSRTGTTEAFF
TGCGCCAGCAGCTCAAGGACAGGGACCACTGAAGCTTTCTTT
>TRBD2|TRBJ2-7|.|TRBV27
CASSFRGSFYEQYF
TGTGCCAGCAGTTTCCGCGGGAGTTTCTACGAGCAGTACTTC
>.|TRBJ1-3|few|TRBV10-3
CASSYSTTPGNTIYF
TGTGCCAGCAGTTACTCCACTACCCCCGGAAACACCATATATTTT
>TRBD1|TRBJ2-7|.|TRBV9
CASSAGTGPTYEQYF
TGTGCCAGCAGCGCCGGGACAGGACCCACCTACGAGCAGTACTTC
>.|TRBJ1-2|.|TRBV5-1
CASSSGQTYGYTF
TGCGCCAGCAGCTCCGGACAGACGTATGGCTACACCTTC
>.|TRBJ1-1|once|TRBV7-3
CASSSSNAGFGTEAFF
TGTGCCAGCAGCTCTTCTAATGCCGGGTTCGGCACTGAAGCTTTCTTT
>.|TRBJ2-2|.|TRBV2
CARGPNTGELFF
TGTGCCAGGGGGCCGAACACCGGGGAGCTGTTTTTT
>TRBD1|TRBJ2-7|few|TRBV7-9
CASSPTPGQNYEQYF
TGTGCCAGCAGCCCCACTCCGGGACAGAACTACGAGCAGTACTTC
>.|TRBJ2-2|once|TRBV5-4
CASGWRGNTGELFF
TGTGCCAGCGGATGGAGGGGAAACACCGGGGAGCTGTTTTTT
>.|TRBJ1-2|.|TRBV19
CASTAGNYGYTF
TGTGCCAGTACGGCCGGGAACTATGGCTACACCTTC
>TRBD1|TRBJ1-6|.|TRBV2
CASNVDGQVNSPLHF
TGTGCCAGCAATGTAGACGGACAGGTTAATTCACCCCTCCACTTT
>.|TRBJ2-3|.|TRBV5-1
CASSLARTISDTQYF
TGCGCCAGCAGCTTGGCCAGGACAATTTCAGATACGCAGTATTTT
>.|TRBJ1-5|.|TRBV27
CASSSGATAGQPQHF
TGTGCCAGCAGTTCAGGGGCCACCGCCGGTCAGCCCCAGCATTTT
>.|TRBJ1-1|.|TRBV28
CASSPVLQTIGAFF
TGTGCCAGCAGTCCCGTCCTCCAAACCATCGGAGCTTTCTTT
>TRBD1|TRBJ1-5|.|TRBV7-9
CASSDREYEPQHF
TGTGCCAGCAGCGACAGGGAATACGAGCCCCAGCATTTT
>TRBD1|TRBJ1-6|.|TRBV19
CASSLQGINSPLHF
TGTGCCAGTAGTTTACAGGGGATTAATTCACCCCTCCACTTT
>.|TRBJ2-3|.|TRBV18
CASSPYSGSTDTQYF
TGTGCCAGCTCACCGTACAGCGGGAGCACAGATACGCAGTATTTT
>.|TRBJ2-7|few|TRBV19
CASSPNRGYEQYF
TGTGCCAGTAGCCCAAACCGGGGCTACGAGCAGTACTTC
>TRBD1|TRBJ2-7|.|TRBV25-1
CASSEFRTGGTRGEQYF
TGTGCCAGCAGTGAATTTAGGACAGGGGGCACCCGGGGCGAGCAGTACTTC
>TRBD2|TRBJ2-1|few|TRBV5-1
CASSGTSGGHGNQFF
TGCGCCAGCAGCGGAACTAGCGGGGGTCACGGTAATCAGTTCTTC
>TRBD2|TRBJ2-7|.|TRBV9
CASSPRAGESYEQYF
TGTGCCAGCAGCCCCAGAGCGGGGGAGTCATACGAGCAGTACTTC
>TRBD2|TRBJ2-3|.|TRBV4-2
CASSQESGSADTQYF
TGTGCCAGCAGCCAAGAGAGCGGGAGTGCAGATACGCAGTATTTT
>TRBD1|TRBJ1-4|.|TRBV6-5
CASSLTGGGEKLFF
TGTGCCAGCAGTCTTACAGGGGGCGGTGAAAAACTGTTTTTT